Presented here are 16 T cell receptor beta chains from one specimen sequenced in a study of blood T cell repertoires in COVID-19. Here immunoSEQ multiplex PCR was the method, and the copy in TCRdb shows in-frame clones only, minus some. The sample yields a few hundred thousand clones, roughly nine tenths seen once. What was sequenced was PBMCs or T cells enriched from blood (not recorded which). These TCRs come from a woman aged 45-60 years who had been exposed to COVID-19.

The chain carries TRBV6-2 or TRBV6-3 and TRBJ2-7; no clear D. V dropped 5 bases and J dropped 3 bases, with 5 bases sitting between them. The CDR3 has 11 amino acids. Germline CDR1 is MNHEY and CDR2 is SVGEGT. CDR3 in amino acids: CASSTNYEQYF. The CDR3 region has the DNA TGTGCCAGCAGTACAAACTACGAGCAGTACTTC.

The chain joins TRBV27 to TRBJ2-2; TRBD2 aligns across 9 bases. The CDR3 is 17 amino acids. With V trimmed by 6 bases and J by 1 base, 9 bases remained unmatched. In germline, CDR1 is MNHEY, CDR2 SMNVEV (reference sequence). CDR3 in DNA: TGTGCCAGCAGCCAGTTTAGCGGGGGACTGAACACCGGGGAGCTGTTTTTT. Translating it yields CASSQFSGGLNTGELFF.

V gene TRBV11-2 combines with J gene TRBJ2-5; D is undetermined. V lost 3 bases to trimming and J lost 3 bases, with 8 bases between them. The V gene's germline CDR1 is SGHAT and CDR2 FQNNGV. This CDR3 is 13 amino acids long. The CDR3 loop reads CASSLSGEETQYF. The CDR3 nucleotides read TGTGCCAGCAGCTTGTCAGGTGAAGAGACCCAGTACTTC.

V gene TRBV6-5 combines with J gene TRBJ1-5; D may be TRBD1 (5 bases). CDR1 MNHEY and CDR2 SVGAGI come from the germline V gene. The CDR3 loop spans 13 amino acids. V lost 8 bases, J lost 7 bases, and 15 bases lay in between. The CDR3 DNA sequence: TGTGCCAGCTGGCGGGACGGCGGACAGCCCCAGCATTTT. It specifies CASWRDGGQPQHF.

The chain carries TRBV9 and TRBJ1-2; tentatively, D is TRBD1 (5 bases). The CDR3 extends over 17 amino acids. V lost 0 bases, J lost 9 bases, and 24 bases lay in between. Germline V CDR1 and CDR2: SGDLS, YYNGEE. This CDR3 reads CASSVVYRLLSPIRYTF. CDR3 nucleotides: TGTGCCAGCAGCGTAGTATACAGGCTATTATCTCCGATCCGCTACACCTTC.

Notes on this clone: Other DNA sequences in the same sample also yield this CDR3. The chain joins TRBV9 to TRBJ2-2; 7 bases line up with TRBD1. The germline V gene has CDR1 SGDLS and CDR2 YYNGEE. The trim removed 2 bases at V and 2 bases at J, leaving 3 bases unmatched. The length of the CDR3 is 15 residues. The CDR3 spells CASSVTGANTGELFF. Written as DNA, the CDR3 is TGTGCCAGCAGCGTTACAGGGGCTAACACCGGGGAGCTGTTTTTT.

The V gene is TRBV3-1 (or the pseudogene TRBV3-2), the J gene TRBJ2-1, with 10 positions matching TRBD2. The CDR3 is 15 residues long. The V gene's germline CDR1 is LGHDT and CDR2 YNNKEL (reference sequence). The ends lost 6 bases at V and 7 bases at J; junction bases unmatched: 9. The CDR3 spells CASSQRGGLLNEQFF. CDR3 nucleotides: TGTGCCAGCAGTCAGCGGGGGGGCCTGTTAAATGAGCAGTTCTTC.

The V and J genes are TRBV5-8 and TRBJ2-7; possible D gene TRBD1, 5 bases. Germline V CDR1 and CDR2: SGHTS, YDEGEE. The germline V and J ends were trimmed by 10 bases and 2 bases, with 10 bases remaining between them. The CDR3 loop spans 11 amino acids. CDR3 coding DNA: TGTGCCTCCGCCAGGGCCTACGAGCAGTACTTC. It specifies CASARAYEQYF. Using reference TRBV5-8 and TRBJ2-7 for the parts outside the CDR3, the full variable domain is EAGVTQSPTHLIKTRGQQATLRCSPISGHTSVYWYQQALGLGLQFLLWYDEGEERNRGNFPPRFSGRQFPNYSSELNVNALELEDSALYLCASARAYEQYFGPGTRLTVT.

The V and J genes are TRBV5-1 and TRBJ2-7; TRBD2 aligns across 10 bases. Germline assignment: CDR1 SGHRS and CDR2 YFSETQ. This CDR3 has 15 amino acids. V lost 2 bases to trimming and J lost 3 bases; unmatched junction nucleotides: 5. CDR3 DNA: TGCGCCAGCAGCTTCGAAGCGGGGGGGAACTACGAGCAGTACTTC. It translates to CASSFEAGGNYEQYF. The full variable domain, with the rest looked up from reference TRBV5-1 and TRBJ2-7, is KAGVTQTPRYLIKTRGQQVTLSCSPISGHRSVSWYQQTPGQGLQFLFEYFSETQRNKGNFPGRFSGRQFSNSRSEMNVSTLELGDSALYLCASSFEAGGNYEQYFGPGTRLTVT.

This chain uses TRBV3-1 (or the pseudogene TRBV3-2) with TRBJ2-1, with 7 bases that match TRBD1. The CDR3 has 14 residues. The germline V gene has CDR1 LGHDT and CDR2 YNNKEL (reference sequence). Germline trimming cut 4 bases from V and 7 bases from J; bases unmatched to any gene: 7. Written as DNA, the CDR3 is TGTGCCAGCAGCCGAAAACAGGGGTGGAATGAGCAGTTCTTC. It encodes CASSRKQGWNEQFF.

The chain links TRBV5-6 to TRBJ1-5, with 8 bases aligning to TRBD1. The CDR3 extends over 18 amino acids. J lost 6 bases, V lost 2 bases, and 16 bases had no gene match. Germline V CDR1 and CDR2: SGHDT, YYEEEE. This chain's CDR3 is CASSLSDFIQGVGQPQHF. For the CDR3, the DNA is TGTGCCAGCAGCTTATCCGATTTTATACAGGGGGTGGGTCAGCCCCAGCATTTT.

The chain's CDR3 is CASSSRPGLAGAKTGDTQYF. As DNA, the CDR3 is TGTGCCAGCAGCTCCCGACCGGGACTAGCGGGGGCCAAAACAGGAGATACGCAGTATTTT. The gene calls are TRBV7-8 and TRBJ2-3, with TRBD2 matching over 14 bases. The CDR3 runs 20 residues. Germline-derived CDR1 and CDR2 are SGHVS and FQNEAQ. The J segment lost 5 bases and the V segment lost 4 bases, leaving 17 bases of the junction unmatched.

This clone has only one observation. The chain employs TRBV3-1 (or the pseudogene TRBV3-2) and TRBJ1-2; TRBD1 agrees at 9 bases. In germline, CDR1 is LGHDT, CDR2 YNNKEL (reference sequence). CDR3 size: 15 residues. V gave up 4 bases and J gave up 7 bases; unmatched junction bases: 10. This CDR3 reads CASSLGPGQGLGYTF. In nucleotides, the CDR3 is TGTGCCAGCAGCCTCGGACCGGGACAGGGTCTTGGCTACACCTTC.

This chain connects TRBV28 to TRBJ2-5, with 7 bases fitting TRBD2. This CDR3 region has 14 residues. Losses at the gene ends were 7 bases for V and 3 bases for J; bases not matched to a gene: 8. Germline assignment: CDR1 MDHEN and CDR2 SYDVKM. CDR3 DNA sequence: TGTGCCAGCAAGCCGGGAGGAAACAAAGAGACCCAGTACTTC. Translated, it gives CASKPGGNKETQYF.

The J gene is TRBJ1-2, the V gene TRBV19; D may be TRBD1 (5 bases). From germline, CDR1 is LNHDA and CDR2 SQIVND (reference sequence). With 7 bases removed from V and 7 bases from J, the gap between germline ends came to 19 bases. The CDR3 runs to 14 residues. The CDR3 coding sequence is TGTGCCAGTACCCAACCGGCAGGGTTGACTGGCTACACCTTC. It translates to CASTQPAGLTGYTF. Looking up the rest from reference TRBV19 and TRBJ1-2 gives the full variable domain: DGGITQSPKYLFRKEGQNVTLSCEQNLNHDAMYWYRQDPGQGLRLIYYSQIVNDFQKGDIAEGYSVSREKKESFPLTVTSAQKNPTAFYLCASTQPAGLTGYTFGSGTRLTVV.

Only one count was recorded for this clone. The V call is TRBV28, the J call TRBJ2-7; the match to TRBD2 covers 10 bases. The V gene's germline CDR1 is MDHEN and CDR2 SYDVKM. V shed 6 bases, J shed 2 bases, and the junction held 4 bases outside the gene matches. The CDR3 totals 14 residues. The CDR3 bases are TGTGCCAGCAGATGGACTAGCGGTCCCTACGAGCAGTACTTC. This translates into CASRWTSGPYEQYF.